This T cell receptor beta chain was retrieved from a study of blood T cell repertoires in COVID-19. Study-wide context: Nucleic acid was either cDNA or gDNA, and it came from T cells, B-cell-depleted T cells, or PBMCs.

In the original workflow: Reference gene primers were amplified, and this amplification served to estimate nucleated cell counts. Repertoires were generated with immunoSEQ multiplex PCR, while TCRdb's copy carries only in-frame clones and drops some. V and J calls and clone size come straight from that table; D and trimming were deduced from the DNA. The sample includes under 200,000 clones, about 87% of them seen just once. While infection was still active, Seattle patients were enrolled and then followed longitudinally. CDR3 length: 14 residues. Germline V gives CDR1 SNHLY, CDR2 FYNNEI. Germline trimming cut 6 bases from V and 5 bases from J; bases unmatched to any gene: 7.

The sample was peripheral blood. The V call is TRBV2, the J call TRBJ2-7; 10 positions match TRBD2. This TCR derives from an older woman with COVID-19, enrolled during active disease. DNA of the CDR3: TGTGCCAGCAGAGCCGGGACTAGCGACCACGAGCAGTACTTC. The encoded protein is CASRAGTSDHEQYF.